This T cell receptor (beta chain) emerged from a study of blood T cell repertoires in COVID-19. Clones were read by immunoSEQ multiplex PCR, and TCRdb kept only the in-frame ones, dropping some. The sample lists fewer than 400,000 clones; around 85% were seen once. The CDR3 contains 14 residues. Germline assignment: CDR1 SGHTA and CDR2 FQGTGA. The J segment lost 3 bases and the V segment lost 4 bases, leaving 5 bases of the junction unmatched. The origin of this receptor is a woman aged 18-29 years with acute or convalescent COVID-19. The chain carries TRBV7-3 and TRBJ2-7; 8 nucleotides align to TRBD2. Sequenced sample: peripheral blood. CDR3 DNA: TGTGCCAGCAGCTCAAGCGGGAGTAACTACGAGCAGTACTTC. Translating gives CASSSSGSNYEQYF. The variable domain in full, completed from reference TRBV7-3 and TRBJ2-7, reads GAGVSQTPSNKVTEKGKYVELRCDPISGHTALYWYRQSLGQGPEFLIYFQGTGAADDSGLPNDRFFAVRPEGSVSTLKIQRTERGDSAVYLCASSSSGSNYEQYFGPGTRLTVT.